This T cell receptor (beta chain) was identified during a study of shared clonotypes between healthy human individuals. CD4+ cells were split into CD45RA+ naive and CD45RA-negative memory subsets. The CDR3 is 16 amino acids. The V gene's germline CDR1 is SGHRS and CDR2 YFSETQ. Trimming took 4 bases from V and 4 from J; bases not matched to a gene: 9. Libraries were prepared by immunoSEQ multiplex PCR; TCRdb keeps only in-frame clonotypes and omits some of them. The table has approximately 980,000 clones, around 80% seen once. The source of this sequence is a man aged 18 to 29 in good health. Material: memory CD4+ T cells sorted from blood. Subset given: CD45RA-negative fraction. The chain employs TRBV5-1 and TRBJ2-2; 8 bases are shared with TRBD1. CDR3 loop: CASSLSQGVTTGELFF. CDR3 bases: TGCGCCAGCAGCCTGTCACAGGGGGTCACCACCGGGGAGCTGTTTTTT. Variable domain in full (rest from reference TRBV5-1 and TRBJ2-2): KAGVTQTPRYLIKTRGQQVTLSCSPISGHRSVSWYQQTPGQGLQFLFEYFSETQRNKGNFPGRFSGRQFSNSRSEMNVSTLELGDSALYLCASSLSQGVTTGELFFGEGSRLTVL.